This entry describes one TCR beta chain. The data were taken from a study of Ad26.COV2.S vaccination and SARS-CoV-2 variants. For the study at large: Of the COV1001 trial arms, the Ad26.COV2.S arm included the donor. Ad26.COV2.S shots went into the muscle once or twice, 56 days apart.

Assay used: immunoSEQ multiplex PCR; TCRdb lists only in-frame clones, some missing. Here the sample spans under 550,000 clones, around 90% being singletons. Germline V gives CDR1 MNHEY, CDR2 SVGEGT. The CDR3 contains 14 residues. The V and J ends lost 5 bases and 0 bases, in that order; junction bases with no gene match: 2. Treatment given: 15 to 20 received Ad26.COV2.S at low or high dose, single or two shots; 5 received placebo; per-sample allocation not given. After the first vaccine or placebo injection, samples were drawn on day 63. The sequence was collected from a person aged 18-60 years who received the Ad26.COV2.S COVID-19 vaccine or a placebo. The J gene is TRBJ2-5, the V gene TRBV6-2 or TRBV6-3; TRBD1 aligns across 8 bases. The sample in question was peripheral blood, obtained in a trial of Ad26.COV2.S vaccine versus placebo. CDR3 in amino acids: CASSETGDQETQYF. The CDR3 nucleotides are TGTGCCAGCAGTGAGACAGGGGACCAAGAGACCCAGTACTTC.